This T cell receptor (beta chain) originates from a study of cytomegalovirus exposure and HLA in healthy donors. About the study: The study's early data release held roughly 90 million unique TCRs from HLA-typed donors.

Both 60 Vbeta primers and 13 Jbeta primers went into the PCR. Clones were read by immunoSEQ multiplex PCR, and TCRdb kept only the in-frame ones, dropping some. The data contain roughly 120,000 clones, approximately 80% of them singletons. Though nominally healthy at sampling, donors likely had unrecorded immune exposures. This clone was detected once. The clonotype comes from a man younger than 40 in good health and CMV-seropositive. The source material was PBMCs.

The CDR3 region has the DNA TGTGCCAGCAGTTACTCCCCCGGGACATTCTATGGCTACACCTTC. Its protein product is CASSYSPGTFYGYTF. V usage is TRBV6-5 and J usage is TRBJ1-2; perhaps TRBD1 as D (6 bases). This CDR3 region has 15 residues. The V end was cut by 0 bases, the J end by 4 bases, with 12 bases between. The germline CDR1 and CDR2 sequences are MNHEY and SVGAGI.